This T cell receptor beta chain originates from a study of blood T cell repertoires in COVID-19. About the research overall: The origin of the acute and convalescent COVID-19 samples was the United States, Italy and Spain. T cells, B-cell-depleted T cells, or PBMCs provided the cDNA or gDNA that served as material.

The authors' processing: Cell counts per sample came from amplifying reference gene primers. Data came from immunoSEQ multiplex PCR; TCRdb stores just in-frame clones and leaves some out. V, J and clone size are those of that table, while D and trimming were read from the DNA. Of about 380,000 clones listed, nearly 90% are singletons. The sample consisted of peripheral blood. The receptor's source is a young man with active or convalescent COVID-19.

DNA for the CDR3: TGTGCCACCAGCAGAGACCAGGGGTTTACTAATGAAAAACTGTTTTTT. This gives the protein CATSRDQGFTNEKLFF. V gene TRBV15 combines with J gene TRBJ1-4; maybe TRBD1 (6 bases). CDR3 length equals 16 residues. V lost 0 bases and J 2 bases, leaving 10 bases between the germline ends. Per the germline V gene, CDR1 is LNHNV and CDR2 is YYDKDF (reference sequence).